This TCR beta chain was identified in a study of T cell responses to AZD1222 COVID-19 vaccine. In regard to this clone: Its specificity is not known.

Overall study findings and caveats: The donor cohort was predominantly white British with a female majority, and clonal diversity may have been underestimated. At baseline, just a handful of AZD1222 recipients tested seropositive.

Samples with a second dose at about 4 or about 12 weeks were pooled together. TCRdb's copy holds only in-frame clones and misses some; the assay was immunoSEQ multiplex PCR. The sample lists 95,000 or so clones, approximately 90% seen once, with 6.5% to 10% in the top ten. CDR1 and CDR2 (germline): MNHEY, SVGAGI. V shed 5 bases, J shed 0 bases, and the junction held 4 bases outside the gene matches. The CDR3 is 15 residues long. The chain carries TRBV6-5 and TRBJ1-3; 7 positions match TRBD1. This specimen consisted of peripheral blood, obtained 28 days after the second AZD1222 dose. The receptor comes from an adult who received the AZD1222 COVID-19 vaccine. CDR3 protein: CASSRDSNSGNTIYF. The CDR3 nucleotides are TGTGCCAGCAGTCGGGACAGCAACTCTGGAAACACCATATATTTT.